This T cell receptor beta chain was observed in a study of T cell repertoires in urothelial bladder cancer (dated by TCRdb to between 2018 and 2020). Some background on the complete study: Of the roughly 12 resected lesions, three were clinically staged as cT0, three as cTa, three as cT1 and three as cT2 or greater. TCR repertoire clonality in bladder tumors was compared with TCR repertoire clonality in benign bladder inflammation. Around 11 patients who had bladder lesions and were undergoing transurethral resection were prospectively identified. Approximately 13 resected bladder lesions, consisting of urothelial carcinoma (UC+) and benign (UC-) specimens, were examined. General conclusions and limits of the study: Urothelial carcinoma specimens had a median of approximately 5,800 T cells, fewer than the median of about 27,000 seen in benign specimens. A single T-cell clone reached up to about 17% of infiltrating lymphocytes in carcinoma specimens, compared with approximately 1.9% in benign specimens. Median tumor infiltrating lymphocyte percentage was approximately 1.9% in carcinoma specimens and about 12% in benign specimens.

V and J are truncated by 5 bases and 8 bases respectively, leaving an intervening sequence of 22 bases. According to the germline V gene, CDR1 reads SGHTA and CDR2 reads FQGTGA. The CDR3 spans 16 residues, from the cysteine through the phenylalanine. The CDR3 DNA has 48 bases and is translated from base 1. This clone has just a few counts. Its antigen specificity is not known. No quality values exist for individual bases; no much larger clone is one base distant. Resected bladder lesions that lacked urothelial carcinoma were classed as benign (UC-) specimens. Bladder lesion specimens were collected at transurethral resection and stored at -80C. DNA was isolated from bladder specimens obtained during transurethral resection. The TCR beta chain CDR3 region was sequenced with the immunoSEQ assay. The study's processing was this. For each specimen, T-cell fraction, clonal dominance and maximum TCR clone frequency were calculated. TCRdb took this table from immuneACCESS and kept in-frame rearrangements with V and J called. Such tables lack part of the clones; where checked against another copy, unresolved V genes explain under half of the gap, and the rest is unexplained. D and trimming come from the DNA, and the V and J calls and clone size come from that table. Here the sample has roughly 11,000 clones; under 70% occur a single time. The ten most abundant clones make up less than 9% of the sample.

Sequenced material: tumor-infiltrating cells from bladder cancer. The sequence was collected from a human donor with a benign inflammatory bladder lesion. The chain employs TRBV7-3 and TRBJ2-1; a tentative D call is TRBD2 (6 bases match). CDR3 loop: CASSPLGSGVGDEQFF. The DNA reads as follows: TGTGCCAGCAGCCCCCTGGGTAGCGGAGTAGGGGATGAGCAGTTCTTC.